This is a list of T cell receptor beta chains from one sample in a study of T cells after somatic rescue of genetic block. TCRdb's table, derived via immunoSEQ multiplex PCR, lists solely in-frame clones and lacks some. The table lists 55,000 to 70,000 clones, roughly 92% of them singletons. The sample taken for sequencing was peripheral blood mononuclear cells (PBMCs). The receptors here all came from a man between 40 and 49 years old. Both conserved end residues are part of each CDR3. Each record gives: J gene, V gene, CDR3 protein.

TRBJ2-7	TRBV30	CAWSSGGSYEQYF
TRBJ1-5	TRBV18	CASSTRQGRQPQHF
TRBJ1-1	TRBV29-1	CSVATLGNTEAFF
TRBJ2-1	TRBV5-4	CASSVAGASGGNEQFF
TRBJ2-1	TRBV4-1	CASSQPSFGQGKNEQFF
TRBJ1-2	TRBV29-1	CSVHRALYGYTF
TRBJ2-1	TRBV5-4	CASSLASGRVNEQFF
TRBJ1-5	TRBV7-9	CASSLSSNQPQHF
TRBJ2-1	TRBV9	CASSLRQDNYNEQFF
TRBJ2-1	TRBV13	CASSSTGLPSYNEQFF
TRBJ1-2	TRBV2	CASSGQGSYGYTF
TRBJ2-6	TRBV19	CASSPWRAGANVLTF
TRBJ2-5	TRBV29-1	CSVATGGRQETQYF
TRBJ2-3	TRBV28	CASSFSGRARTDTQYF
TRBJ2-2	TRBV29-1	CSVWDANTGELFF
TRBJ1-6	TRBV5-1	CASSRRQGDNSPLHF
TRBJ2-4	TRBV28	CASKTMGRYGVLAKNIQYF
TRBJ2-1	TRBV5-1	CASSSGLAGGYNEQFF
TRBJ2-1	TRBV2	CAGRLAGGTYNEQFF
TRBJ2-7	TRBV14	CASSQPSGRVDEQYF
TRBJ2-1	TRBV15	CATSTSLEGAVEQFF
TRBJ2-5	TRBV6-5	CASSYVAGGETQYF
TRBJ2-7	TRBV11-2	CASSPPGQGSYEQYF
TRBJ2-3	TRBV30	CAWSGANPGTGVTDTQYF
TRBJ2-1	TRBV7-6	CASSPSAGTGVVYNEQFF
TRBJ2-5	TRBV7-2	CASSLTGEQETQYF
TRBJ2-4	TRBV6-5	CASSYGQGAKNIQYF
TRBJ2-1	TRBV4-1	CASDIGQGMDEQFF
TRBJ2-5	TRBV11-3	CASSHRTSDQETQYF
TRBJ2-3	TRBV7-3	CASSETSGGAIDTQYF
TRBJ2-1	TRBV5-4	CASTVAGVRDNEQFF
TRBJ2-1	TRBV28	CASSPTSGDYNEQFF
TRBJ2-7	TRBV10-3	CAISEFGQGYEQYF
TRBJ2-5	TRBV6-1	CASSGTRAGETQYF
TRBJ1-2	TRBV28	CASSATHRGGYTF
TRBJ2-5	TRBV5-1	CASSLTSGGRSSDQETQYF
TRBJ2-5	TRBV14	CASSPKRASGGYQETQYF
TRBJ1-4	TRBV28	CASMTGTNEKLFF
TRBJ1-2	TRBV27	CASSLTSQWGYTF
TRBJ1-2	TRBV5-4	CASSFYRGSNYGYTF
TRBJ1-2	TRBV28	CASSFMRVAEGYTF
TRBJ2-6	TRBV5-1	CASSSSGSSGANVLTF
TRBJ2-1	TRBV19	CASSQQGFRNNEQFF
TRBJ2-7	TRBV14	CASSQDPGAYEQYF
TRBJ1-4	TRBV29-1	CSAGGQAGEKLFF
TRBJ1-6	TRBV7-2	CASSFGTDNSPLHF
TRBJ2-7	TRBV11-2	CASSLGSSYEQYF
TRBJ1-2	TRBV5-4	CASSLVGADYGYTF
TRBJ2-2	TRBV6-5	CASSYGLVNTGELFF
TRBJ1-1	TRBV28	CASSSGTGAMNTEAFF
TRBJ2-5	TRBV19	CASSIALRQETQYF
TRBJ1-4	TRBV27	CASRPDRGRKDNEKLFF
TRBJ1-2	TRBV19	CASSQDITYGYTF
TRBJ2-3	TRBV12-5	CASGSPRGPTDTQYF
TRBJ2-5	TRBV7-9	CASSPGSGSGQETQYF
TRBJ2-4	TRBV5-1	CASSLGLAGGKPNIQYF
TRBJ2-7	TRBV20-1	CSASLGPEQYF